This T cell receptor (beta chain) was found in a study of a mutant IDH1 vaccine in newly diagnosed glioma. Across the whole study: With temozolomide cycles, or 4-6 weeks after radiotherapy alone, vaccination was started.

The CDR3 is 15 residues long. Germline V lookup: CDR1 MGHRA, CDR2 YSYEKL. Trimming shortened V by 0 bases and J by 4 bases, and 13 bases separated the two germline ends. Only in-frame clones appear in the TCRdb table, and some are missing; sequencing was by immunoSEQ multiplex PCR. This repertoire shows roughly 74,000 clones, almost 85% found once; its top ten account for 2% to 2.5%. General study findings and limits: Approximately 93% of patients showed vaccine-induced immune responses across multiple MHC alleles.

Documented time point: week 23, last vaccination. The vaccine gave 300 ug of a 20-mer mutant IDH1 peptide subcutaneously per dose. As regards this clone: As yet, its antigen is unknown.

This specimen consisted of PBMCs, obtained from a glioma patient whose treatment included an IDH1 peptide vaccine. The TCR comes from a man aged 30 to 45 with glioma. Some clones in this sample may be carry-over from other donors' samples. This sequence joins TRBV4-1 and TRBJ2-7; the D is unclear. CDR3 bases: TGCGCCAGCAGCCAAGAAGGGCGCGGCACATACGAGCAGTACTTC. It specifies CASSQEGRGTYEQYF.